The 27 T cell receptor beta chains below all came from one sample that was sequenced in a study of a mutant IDH1 vaccine in newly diagnosed glioma. Noted time point: week 47, end of study. The content of each vaccine dose was 300 ug of mutant IDH1 20-mer peptide, and topical imiquimod accompanied it. The method was immunoSEQ multiplex PCR; TCRdb's version includes in-frame clones alone and lacks a portion of them. The sample includes approximately 50,000 clones, roughly four fifths seen only once; the top ten take approximately 3.5%. What these receptors recognize is not known. The sample here was PBMCs, taken from a glioma patient whose treatment included an IDH1 peptide vaccine. All receptors come from a woman aged 45-59 years with glioma.

The chain uses TRBV15 and TRBJ1-1; D unresolved. V dropped 0 bases and J dropped 0 bases, with 14 bases sitting between them. Germline CDR1 is LNHNV and CDR2 is YYDKDF (reference sequence). The CDR3 sequence is 17 residues long. This CDR3 is CATSRDPTLSVNTEAFF. CDR3 sequence (DNA): TGTGCCACCAGCAGAGACCCCACACTGAGCGTGAACACTGAAGCTTTCTTT.

The V call is TRBV6-5, the J call TRBJ1-1; D is ambiguous. V was shortened by 0 bases and J by 1 base, with 9 bases between the two germline ends. This CDR3 region has 15 residues. Per the germline V gene, CDR1 is MNHEY and CDR2 is SVGAGI. Here the CDR3 DNA reads TGTGCCAGCAGTTACTCCGGGCCGCCGAACACTGAAGCTTTCTTT. Amino acids: CASSYSGPPNTEAFF.

The rearrangement links TRBV10-3 to TRBJ2-7; 13 bases agree with TRBD2. V lost 3 bases and J lost 7; bases outside the gene matches: 6. The germline CDR1 and CDR2 sequences are ENHRY and SYGVKD. The CDR3 loop spans 15 amino acids. Here the CDR3 reads CAISEALAGGLEQYF. CDR3 coding DNA: TGTGCCATCAGTGAAGCACTAGCGGGGGGGCTGGAGCAGTACTTC.

The chain combines TRBV30 with TRBJ1-2; 12 bases are a match to TRBD1. The CDR3 runs to 15 residues. Germline V gene data show CDR1 as GTSNPN and CDR2 as SVGIG (reference sequence). Germline trimming cut 5 bases from V and 4 bases from J; bases unmatched to any gene: 8. Here the CDR3 DNA reads TGTGCCTGGGGAACCGGGACAGGGGGCACCTATGGCTACACCTTC. This encodes CAWGTGTGGTYGYTF.

This clone was seen just once. The V call is TRBV5-1, the J call TRBJ2-3, with TRBD2 matching over 7 bases. The ends lost 5 bases at V and 7 bases at J; junction bases unmatched: 7. From germline, CDR1 is SGHRS and CDR2 YFSETQ. This CDR3 contains 13 residues. The CDR3 bases are TGCGCCAGCAGACAAGCGGGGTTTAATACGCAGTATTTT. It codes for CASRQAGFNTQYF.

This clone was seen more than once but under ten times. V and J are TRBV10-1 and TRBJ2-2; D call uncertain. The CDR3 is 14 residues long. From germline, CDR1 is WNHNN and CDR2 SYGVQD (reference sequence). V was shortened by 2 bases and J by 5 bases, with 9 bases between the two germline ends. This CDR3 reads CASSEILDTGELFF. CDR3 DNA sequence: TGCGCCAGCAGTGAGATCCTGGATACCGGGGAGCTGTTTTTT.

V and J are TRBV2 and TRBJ2-2; the D gene could be TRBD1 or TRBD2 (5 bases each). Germline V gives CDR1 SNHLY, CDR2 FYNNEI. V shed 5 bases and J shed 5 bases, with 18 bases lying between them. This CDR3 comprises 16 residues. This CDR3 is CASSLPTRGGTGELFF. The CDR3, as DNA: TGTGCCAGCAGTCTTCCCACGAGGGGTGGGACCGGGGAGCTGTTTTTT.

This clone was found once. The gene calls are TRBV2 and TRBJ1-1; 8 bases agree with TRBD1. The CDR3 totals 15 residues. The ends lost 6 bases at V and 0 bases at J; junction bases unmatched: 6. Germline V gene data show CDR1 as SNHLY and CDR2 as FYNNEI. The DNA for the CDR3 is TGTGCCAGCAGCCTCCAGGGGGCCGTGAACACTGAAGCTTTCTTT. Translating it yields CASSLQGAVNTEAFF. The variable domain in full, with the rest retrieved from reference TRBV2 and TRBJ1-1, is EPEVTQTPSHQVTQMGQEVILRCVPISNHLYFYWYRQILGQKVEFLVSFYNNEISEKSEIFDDQFSVERPDGSNFTLKIRSTKLEDSAMYFCASSLQGAVNTEAFFGQGTRLTVV.

The rearrangement joins TRBV9 to TRBJ1-6; unclear D gene. Trimming cost V 0 bases and J 10 bases, with 8 bases left between them. Germline lookup yields CDR1 SGDLS and CDR2 YYNGEE. CDR3 size: 13 residues. The DNA for the CDR3 is TGTGCCAGCAGCGTAGTGACGGACTCACCCCTCCACTTT. Its translation: CASSVVTDSPLHF.

This clone appeared a few times. CDR3 sequence: CASRFGTVIQPQHF. The CDR3 DNA follows: TGTGCCAGCAGGTTCGGGACAGTAATCCAGCCCCAGCATTTT. This chain joins TRBV2 and TRBJ1-5; the match to TRBD1 covers 7 bases. The germline CDR1 and CDR2 sequences are SNHLY and FYNNEI. The CDR3 spans 14 residues. V gave up 6 bases and J gave up 7 bases; unmatched junction bases: 9.

This chain uses TRBV5-1 with TRBJ2-5; D call uncertain. The ends were cut back, 0 bases at V and 4 bases at J, with 10 bases in the middle. The CDR3 is 14 amino acids. Per germline, CDR1 SGHRS and CDR2 YFSETQ. The CDR3 spells CASSLGPDRETQYF. The CDR3 nucleotides read TGCGCCAGCAGCTTGGGGCCAGATCGAGAGACCCAGTACTTC.

V and J are TRBV10-3 and TRBJ2-1, with D perhaps matching TRBD1 or TRBD2 (5 bases each). This CDR3 spans 16 amino acids. CDR1 is ENHRY and CDR2 is SYGVKD in the germline V gene. The V gene lost 10 bases and the J gene lost 0 bases, with 19 bases spanning the gap. For the CDR3, the DNA is TGTGCCACTACTACCGGGGCCGACCACTCCTACAATGAGCAGTTCTTC. As protein: CATTTGADHSYNEQFF.

The V call is TRBV4-1, the J call TRBJ2-3; TRBD2 is a possible D gene (7 bases). Germline values: CDR1 MGHRA, CDR2 YSYEKL. V lost 3 bases and J lost 4, with 17 bases in between. This CDR3 region has 16 residues. In nucleotides, the CDR3 is TGCGCCAGCAGCCAGAGTGGGGGGGCTGGGTCAGATACGCAGTATTTT. Its translation is CASSQSGGAGSDTQYF.

The J gene is TRBJ1-1, the V gene TRBV9; D call uncertain. V was shortened by 0 bases and J by 1 base, with 4 bases between the two germline ends. Per the germline V gene, CDR1 is SGDLS and CDR2 is YYNGEE. The CDR3 contains 13 residues. The CDR3 bases are TGTGCCAGCAGCGTAGCAACGAACACTGAAGCTTTCTTT. The encoded protein is CASSVATNTEAFF.

CDR3 bases: TGTGCTAGTGCTCGGGGACTAGCGGAAGACAATGAGCAGTTCTTC. This translates into CASARGLAEDNEQFF. The chain has TRBV12-5 and TRBJ2-1; 11 nucleotides align to TRBD2. In germline, CDR1 is LGHNT, CDR2 FRNRAP. The length of the CDR3 is 15 residues. The V and J ends lost 7 bases and 5 bases, in that order; junction bases with no gene match: 7.

The rearrangement uses TRBV4-1 and TRBJ1-4, with a possible D match to TRBD1 (5 bases). V gave up 1 base and J gave up 3 bases, with 12 bases separating them. Per germline, CDR1 MGHRA and CDR2 YSYEKL. This CDR3 spans 16 amino acids. Here the CDR3 reads CASSQVGGVANEKLFF. The CDR3 nucleotides are TGCGCCAGCAGCCAAGTAGGAGGGGTAGCTAATGAAAAACTGTTTTTT.

The chain links TRBV30 to TRBJ2-2; D gene ambiguous. CDR3 length: 11 amino acids. Germline V gene lookup returns CDR1 GTSNPN and CDR2 SVGIG (reference sequence). The V and J ends lost 0 bases and 5 bases respectively, with 1 base between them. CDR3 bases: TGTGCCTGGAGTGTAACCGGGGAGCTGTTTTTT. As protein: CAWSVTGELFF.

The rearrangement uses TRBV5-8 and TRBJ1-1, with 9 nucleotides matching TRBD1. CDR1 SGHTS and CDR2 YDEGEE come from the germline V gene. J was trimmed by 1 base and V by 3 bases; bases with no gene match: 1. The CDR3 has 14 residues. Here the CDR3 reads CASSSQGANTEAFF. CDR3 bases: TGTGCCAGCAGCTCACAGGGGGCGAACACTGAAGCTTTCTTT.

The chain recombines TRBV9 with TRBJ2-5, with D unclear. The CDR3 sequence is 14 residues long. V was shortened by 4 bases and J by 4 bases, with 14 bases between the two germline ends. Looked up from germline, CDR1 is SGDLS and CDR2 is YYNGEE. CDR3 nucleotide sequence: TGTGCCAGCAGCCCCGCGACGGCCTTAGAGACCCAGTACTTC. Protein product: CASSPATALETQYF.

This clone occurred a few times. V gene TRBV7-9 combines with J gene TRBJ2-7, with a possible D match to TRBD1 (5 bases). This CDR3 is built from 17 residues. Germline V gives CDR1 SEHNR, CDR2 FQNEAQ (reference sequence). V was clipped by 5 bases and J by 2 bases, with 22 bases between them. The CDR3 bases are TGTGCCAGCAGCCCCCCGGTTATGGGGCCCGCCGCCTACGAGCAGTACTTC. Protein product: CASSPPVMGPAAYEQYF. Full variable domain (rest looked up from reference TRBV7-9 and TRBJ2-7): DTGVSQNPRHKITKRGQNVTFRCDPISEHNRLYWYRQTLGQGPEFLTYFQNEAQLEKSRLLSDRFSAERPKGSFSTLEIQRTEQGDSAMYLCASSPPVMGPAAYEQYFGPGTRLTVT.

The gene calls are TRBV5-6 and TRBJ1-1, with TRBD1 matching 7 bases. This CDR3 is built from 16 residues. The junction had 5 bases not matched to a gene; V was cut back by 0 bases and J by 0 bases. The germline CDR1 and CDR2 sequences are SGHDT and YYEEEE. In DNA, the CDR3 is TGTGCCAGCAGCTTGGTAGGGACAGACATGAACACTGAAGCTTTCTTT. Its protein product is CASSLVGTDMNTEAFF.

J is TRBJ1-2 and V is TRBV7-2; D unclear. The V gene's germline CDR1 is SGHTA and CDR2 FQGNSA. CDR3 length: 13 residues. Trimming removed 7 bases from V and 8 bases from J, with 17 bases in between. The CDR3: CASTPGGRHGYTF. CDR3 in DNA: TGTGCCAGCACCCCCGGAGGGAGGCACGGCTACACCTTC.

CDR3 nucleotide sequence: TGTGCCAGCAGTTCAGGGGTGAGCACAGATACGCAGTATTTT. Residues: CASSSGVSTDTQYF. The genes are TRBV6-6 and TRBJ2-3, with a weak D call TRBD1 (6 bases). CDR3 length: 14 residues. V was trimmed by 4 bases and J by 0 bases, leaving 8 bases between them. CDR1 is MNHNY and CDR2 is SVGAGI in the germline V gene (reference sequence).

This clone was counted once. The gene calls are TRBV6-1 and TRBJ2-6; 11 bases agree with TRBD1. The CDR3 totals 18 residues. V shed 2 bases, J shed 3 bases, and the junction held 6 bases outside the gene matches. CDR1 is MNHNS, CDR2 SASEGT, per germline. CDR3 region: CASSELGQGAGGANVLTF. As DNA, the CDR3 is TGTGCCAGCAGTGAACTAGGACAGGGGGCTGGTGGGGCCAACGTCCTGACTTTC.

The chain couples TRBV9 to TRBJ1-5; 7 bases line up with TRBD1. Germline trimming cut 1 base from V and 4 bases from J; bases unmatched to any gene: 2. This CDR3 has 14 amino acids. The V gene's germline CDR1 is SGDLS and CDR2 YYNGEE. CDR3 DNA sequence: TGTGCCAGCAGCGTATCAGGGGGGAATCAGCCCCAGCATTTT. It translates to CASSVSGGNQPQHF. Complete variable domain (other parts from reference TRBV9 and TRBJ1-5): DSGVTQTPKHLITATGQRVTLRCSPRSGDLSVYWYQQSLDQGLQFLIQYYNGEERAKGNILERFSAQQFPDLHSELNLSSLELGDSALYFCASSVSGGNQPQHFGDGTRLSIL.

This clone occurred once. V usage is TRBV7-9 and J usage is TRBJ2-7, with 10 positions matching TRBD1. Germline V gives CDR1 SEHNR, CDR2 FQNEAQ (reference sequence). This CDR3 region has 15 residues. J gave up 5 bases and V 5 bases, and 9 bases lay outside the gene matches. DNA for the CDR3: TGTGCCAGCAGCCCCCGGACAGGGGGGTGGCACGAGCAGTACTTC. Translating it yields CASSPRTGGWHEQYF.

The chain uses TRBV9 and TRBJ2-7; TRBD2 agrees at 7 bases. The CDR3 loop spans 17 amino acids. CDR1 is SGDLS and CDR2 is YYNGEE in the germline V gene. The junction had 14 bases not matched to a gene; V was cut back by 3 bases and J by 2 bases. CDR3 in DNA: TGTGCCAGCAGCGCGACCGCGGGGGTCTCTCCCACCTACGAGCAGTACTTC. Translation gives CASSATAGVSPTYEQYF.